This T cell receptor (beta chain) is from a study of T cells in Graves' hyperthyroidism and ophthalmopathy. Germline CDR1 reads SGHAT; CDR2 reads FQNNGV. The CDR3 totals 17 residues. V dropped 3 bases and J dropped 4; count of bases not matched to a gene: 12. The study based diagnoses on clinical symptoms, serum thyroxine and TRAb, thyroid ultrasound and orbital computed tomography. Researchers amplified the TCR beta CDR3 regions from RNA transcripts. TCR CDR3 regions were first amplified by RT-PCR with HTBI primers. One entry per CDR3 protein, called by TCRdb with MiXCR from the multiplex PCR reads. The sample records nearly 600,000 distinct CDR3 sequences, about 14% being singletons. The table lists this clonotype with many counts.

Material for sequencing was blood. The V call is TRBV11-2, the J call TRBJ2-1; TRBD2 aligns across 7 bases. This sequence originates from a woman aged 25 to 39 with Graves' hyperthyroidism that later progressed to Graves' ophthalmopathy. CDR3: CASSFVGGSETYNEQFF. As DNA, the CDR3 is TGTGCCAGCAGCTTTGTGGGCGGGAGTGAAACTTACAATGAGCAGTTCTTC. Looking up the rest from reference TRBV11-2 and TRBJ2-1 gives the full variable domain: EAGVAQSPRYKIIEKRQSVAFWCNPISGHATLYWYQQILGQGPKLLIQFQNNGVVDDSQLPKDRFSAERLKGVDSTLKIQPAKLEDSAVYLCASSFVGGSETYNEQFFGPGTRLTVL.